This T cell receptor beta chain is from a study of T cell responses to AZD1222 COVID-19 vaccine. General study results and limits: Donors, mostly white British, included more females; clonal diversity was possibly underestimated. Spike-specific TCR breadth and depth rose after two AZD1222 doses.

Germline V gives CDR1 LNHDA, CDR2 SQIVND (reference sequence). CDR3 length: 12 amino acids. V was shortened by 7 bases and J by 6 bases, with 13 bases between the two germline ends. The assay was immunoSEQ multiplex PCR, and TCRdb's table has in-frame clones only and misses some. The sample has some 90,000 clones, around nine tenths seen once. Turning to this clone: The antigen is unknown.

The sequence was obtained from an adult in good health. Sequencing used peripheral blood, obtained on day 0 of AZD1222 vaccination. V is TRBV19 and J is TRBJ2-7, with a possible D match to TRBD2 (7 bases). DNA of the CDR3: TGTGCCAGTACCGCGGGGGCAGGCGAGCAGTACTTC. Translated, it gives CASTAGAGEQYF.